This entry features one TCR beta chain sequence. What it binds is not known. The primer mix had 60 Vbeta and 13 Jbeta primers. Sequenced by immunoSEQ multiplex PCR; TCRdb stores in-frame clones only, minus some. The data hold 150,000 to 200,000 clones, with roughly 80% observed a single time. This entry is derived from a study of cytomegalovirus exposure and HLA in healthy donors. Study-level findings and limits: Earlier analysis looked at TCR beta V segments, and most were productive about 87% or about 30% of the time. Accurate prediction of most subjects' HLA-A and HLA-B alleles from TCR beta sequences was reported. Many donors carried some public TCRs, although rarity characterized most TCR sequences. In vitro checks showed that three CMV-associated chains really do target CMV antigens.

The origin of this receptor is a man in his forties or fifties in good health and CMV-seropositive. Source material: PBMCs.

Written as DNA, the CDR3 is TGTGCCTGGAGTGCAAGTGGACTACCCGTTGAGCAGTTCTTC. Its protein is CAWSASGLPVEQFF. The rearrangement joins TRBV30 to TRBJ2-1, with TRBD2 as a possible D gene (6 bases). The CDR3 sequence is 14 residues long. V was shortened by 1 base and J by 9 bases, with 16 bases between the two germline ends. Germline assignment: CDR1 GTSNPN and CDR2 SVGIG (reference sequence).